This T cell receptor (beta chain) came from a study of CD8+CD57+ T cells in acquired aplastic anemia. Study-wide background: The average for DNA from sorted CD4+ and CD8+ cells was roughly 3 ug. General study results and limits: CD8+ Simpson's diversity did not differ significantly between patients and controls. Patients and controls shared fewer than 30 CD8+ CDR3 sequences.

CDR1 and CDR2 from the germline V gene are SEHNR and FQNEAQ (reference sequence). CDR3 length: 12 residues. Using genomic DNA as the template, TCR beta VDJ and CDR3 profiling was carried out. TCRdb itself ran the reads through MiXCR, one entry per CDR3 protein. There are about 260,000 distinct CDR3 sequences in the sample; roughly 80% occur only once, and approximately 40% lies in the top ten. All sequencing subjects had displayed CD8+CD57+ cell expansion on flow cytometry. As regards this clonotype: Its target is unknown. An end of the junction differs from the germline gene, which may be a read error.

This receptor was identified in a human donor with aplastic anemia. The sample taken for sequencing was sorted CD4+, CD8+, or CD8+CD57+ T cells (not recorded which) from PBMCs. The chain joins TRBV7-9 to TRBJ1-1; D is unclear. The CDR3 DNA reads TGTGCCAGCACCGCAGGAGTAAATGCCCATTACTTT. This encodes CASTAGVNAHYF. Filled out from reference TRBV7-9 and TRBJ1-1, the complete variable domain reads DTGVSQNPRHKITKRGQNVTFRCDPISEHNRLYWYRQTLGQGPEFLTYFQNEAQLEKSRLLSDRFSAERPKGSFSTLEIQRTEQGDSAMYLCASTAGVNAHYFGQGTRLTVV.